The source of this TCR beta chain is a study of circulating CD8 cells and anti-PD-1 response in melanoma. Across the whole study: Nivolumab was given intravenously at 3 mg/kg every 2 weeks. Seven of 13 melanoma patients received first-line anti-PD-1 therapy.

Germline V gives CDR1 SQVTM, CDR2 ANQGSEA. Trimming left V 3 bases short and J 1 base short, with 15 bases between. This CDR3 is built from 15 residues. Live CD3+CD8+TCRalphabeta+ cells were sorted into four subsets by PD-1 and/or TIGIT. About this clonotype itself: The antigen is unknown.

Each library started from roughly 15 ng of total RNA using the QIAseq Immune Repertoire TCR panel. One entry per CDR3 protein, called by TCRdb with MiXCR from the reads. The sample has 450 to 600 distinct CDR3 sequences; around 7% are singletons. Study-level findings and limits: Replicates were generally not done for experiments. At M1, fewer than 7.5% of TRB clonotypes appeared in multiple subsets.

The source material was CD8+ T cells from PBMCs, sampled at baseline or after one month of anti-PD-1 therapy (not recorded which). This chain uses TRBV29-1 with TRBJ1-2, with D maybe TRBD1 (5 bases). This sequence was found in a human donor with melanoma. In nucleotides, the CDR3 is TGCAGCGTTGAGGAAGGGCAGGGATTTAACTATGGCTACACCTTC. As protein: CSVEEGQGFNYGYTF.